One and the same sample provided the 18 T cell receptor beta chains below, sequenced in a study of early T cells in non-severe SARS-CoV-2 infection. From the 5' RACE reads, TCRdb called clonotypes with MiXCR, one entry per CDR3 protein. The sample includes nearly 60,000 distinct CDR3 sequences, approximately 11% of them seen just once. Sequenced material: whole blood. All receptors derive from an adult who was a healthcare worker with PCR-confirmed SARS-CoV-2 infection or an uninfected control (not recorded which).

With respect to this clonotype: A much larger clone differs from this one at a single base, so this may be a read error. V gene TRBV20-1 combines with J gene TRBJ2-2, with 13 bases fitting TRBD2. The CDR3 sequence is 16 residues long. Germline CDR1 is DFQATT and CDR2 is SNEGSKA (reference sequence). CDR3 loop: CSVRATSGRAVGELFF. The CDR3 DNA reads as TGCAGTGTTAGAGCCACTAGCGGGAGGGCCGTCGGGGAGCTGTTTTTT.

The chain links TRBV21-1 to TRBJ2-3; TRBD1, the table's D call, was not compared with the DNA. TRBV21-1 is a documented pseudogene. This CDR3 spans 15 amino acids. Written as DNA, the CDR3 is TGTGCCAGCAATAGGGGGGACAGGGCCACAGATACGCAGTATTTT. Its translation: CASNRGDRATDTQYF.

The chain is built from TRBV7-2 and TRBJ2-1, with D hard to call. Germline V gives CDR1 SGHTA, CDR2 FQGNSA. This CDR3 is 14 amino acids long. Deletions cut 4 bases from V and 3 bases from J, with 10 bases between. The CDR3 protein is CASSSSWVYNEQFF. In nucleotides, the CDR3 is TGTGCCAGCAGCTCATCCTGGGTCTACAATGAGCAGTTCTTC.

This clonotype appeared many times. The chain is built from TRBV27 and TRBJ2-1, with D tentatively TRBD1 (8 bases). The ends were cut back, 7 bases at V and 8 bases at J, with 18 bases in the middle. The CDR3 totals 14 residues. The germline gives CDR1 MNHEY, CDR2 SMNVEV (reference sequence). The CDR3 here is CASTPTGEGYEQFF. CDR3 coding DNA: TGTGCCAGCACCCCGACAGGGGAGGGGTATGAGCAGTTCTTC.

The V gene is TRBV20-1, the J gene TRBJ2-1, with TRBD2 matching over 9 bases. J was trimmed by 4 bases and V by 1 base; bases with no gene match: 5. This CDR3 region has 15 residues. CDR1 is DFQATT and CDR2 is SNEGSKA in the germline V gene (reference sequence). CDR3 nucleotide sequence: TGCAGTGCTAGAGGGGGACTAGCTGCGTACAATGAGCAGTTCTTC. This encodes CSARGGLAAYNEQFF.

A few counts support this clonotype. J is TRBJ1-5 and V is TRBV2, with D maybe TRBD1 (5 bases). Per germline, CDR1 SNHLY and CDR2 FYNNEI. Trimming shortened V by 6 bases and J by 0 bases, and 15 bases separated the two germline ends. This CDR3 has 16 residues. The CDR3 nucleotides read TGTGCCAGCAGCCGACAGCAGGCTTATAGCAATCAGCCCCAGCATTTT. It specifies CASSRQQAYSNQPQHF.

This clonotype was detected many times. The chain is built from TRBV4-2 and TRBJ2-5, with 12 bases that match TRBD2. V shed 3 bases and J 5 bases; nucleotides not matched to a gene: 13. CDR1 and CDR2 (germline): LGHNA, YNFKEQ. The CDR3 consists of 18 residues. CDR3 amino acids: CASSHSIPRTSGAETQYF. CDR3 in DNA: TGTGCCAGCAGCCATTCTATACCCCGGACTAGCGGGGCGGAGACCCAGTACTTC.

The CDR3: CASLSSYNEQFF. DNA for the CDR3: TGCGCCAGCCTCAGCTCCTACAATGAGCAGTTCTTC. V usage is TRBV5-1 and J usage is TRBJ2-1; D unclear. The CDR3 spans 12 residues. CDR1 and CDR2 from the germline V gene are SGHRS and YFSETQ. Trimming took 7 bases from V and 0 from J, leaving 5 bases between them.

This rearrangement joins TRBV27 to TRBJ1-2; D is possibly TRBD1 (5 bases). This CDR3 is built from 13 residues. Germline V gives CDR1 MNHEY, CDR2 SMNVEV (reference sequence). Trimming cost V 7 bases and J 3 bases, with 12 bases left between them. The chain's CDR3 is CASKSRVHYGYTF. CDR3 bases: TGTGCCAGCAAGTCCAGGGTTCACTATGGCTACACCTTC.

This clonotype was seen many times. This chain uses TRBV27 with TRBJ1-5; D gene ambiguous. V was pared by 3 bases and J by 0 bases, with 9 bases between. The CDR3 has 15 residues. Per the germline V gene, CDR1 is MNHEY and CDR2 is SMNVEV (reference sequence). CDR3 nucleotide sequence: TGTGCCAGCAGTTTTAGGAGTTATAGCAATCAGCCCCAGCATTTT. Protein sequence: CASSFRSYSNQPQHF.

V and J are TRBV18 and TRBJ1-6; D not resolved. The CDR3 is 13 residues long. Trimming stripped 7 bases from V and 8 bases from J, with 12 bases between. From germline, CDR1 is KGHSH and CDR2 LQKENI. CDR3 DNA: TGTGCCAGCTGCCGGGATCATTATTCACCCCTCCACTTT. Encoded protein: CASCRDHYSPLHF. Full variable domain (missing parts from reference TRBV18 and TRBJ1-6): NAGVMQNPRHLVRRRGQEARLRCSPMKGHSHVYWYRQLPEEGLKFMVYLQKENIIDESGMPKERFSAEFPKEGPSILRIQQVVRGDSAAYFCASCRDHYSPLHFGNGTRLTVT.

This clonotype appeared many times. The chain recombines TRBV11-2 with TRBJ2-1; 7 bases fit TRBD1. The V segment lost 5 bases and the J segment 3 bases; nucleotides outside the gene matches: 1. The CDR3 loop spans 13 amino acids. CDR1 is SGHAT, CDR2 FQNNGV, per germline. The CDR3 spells CASSPGGYNEQFF. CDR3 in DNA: TGTGCCAGCAGCCCAGGGGGCTACAATGAGCAGTTCTTC. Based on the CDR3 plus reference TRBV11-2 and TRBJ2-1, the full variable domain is EAGVAQSPRYKIIEKRQSVAFWCNPISGHATLYWYQQILGQGPKLLIQFQNNGVVDDSQLPKDRFSAERLKGVDSTLKIQPAKLEDSAVYLCASSPGGYNEQFFGPGTRLTVL.

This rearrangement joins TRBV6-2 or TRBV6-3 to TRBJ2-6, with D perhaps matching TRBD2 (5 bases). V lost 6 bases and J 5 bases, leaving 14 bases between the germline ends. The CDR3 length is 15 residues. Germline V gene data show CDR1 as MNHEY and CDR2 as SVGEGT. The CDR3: CASSPPGNRANVLTF. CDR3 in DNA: TGTGCCAGCAGCCCCCCCGGGAACAGGGCCAACGTCCTGACTTTC.

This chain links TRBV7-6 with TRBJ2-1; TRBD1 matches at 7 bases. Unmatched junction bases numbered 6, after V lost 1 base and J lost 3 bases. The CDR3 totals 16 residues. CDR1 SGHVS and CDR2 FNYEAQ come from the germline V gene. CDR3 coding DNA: TGTGCCAGCAGCTTAGTTGGGACAGACCTCTACAATGAGCAGTTCTTC. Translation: CASSLVGTDLYNEQFF.

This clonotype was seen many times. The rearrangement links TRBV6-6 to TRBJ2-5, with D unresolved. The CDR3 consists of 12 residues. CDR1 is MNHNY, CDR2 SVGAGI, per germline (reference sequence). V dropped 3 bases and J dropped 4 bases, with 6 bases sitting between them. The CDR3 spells CASSYKGETQYF. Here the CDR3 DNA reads TGTGCCAGCAGTTATAAGGGAGAGACCCAGTACTTC.

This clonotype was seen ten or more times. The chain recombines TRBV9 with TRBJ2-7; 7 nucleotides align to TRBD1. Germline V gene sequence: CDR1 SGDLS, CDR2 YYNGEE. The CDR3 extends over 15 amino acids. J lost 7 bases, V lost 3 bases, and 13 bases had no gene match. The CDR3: CASSGDIQGDDEQYF. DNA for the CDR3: TGTGCCAGCAGCGGGGACATTCAGGGGGATGATGAGCAGTACTTC.

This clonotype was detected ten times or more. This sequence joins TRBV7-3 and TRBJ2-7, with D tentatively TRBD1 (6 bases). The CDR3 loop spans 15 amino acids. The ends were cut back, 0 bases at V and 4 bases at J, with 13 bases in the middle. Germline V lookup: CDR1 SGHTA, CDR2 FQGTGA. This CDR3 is CASSLTAGAQYEQYF. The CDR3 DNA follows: TGTGCCAGCAGCTTAACGGCAGGGGCCCAATACGAGCAGTACTTC.

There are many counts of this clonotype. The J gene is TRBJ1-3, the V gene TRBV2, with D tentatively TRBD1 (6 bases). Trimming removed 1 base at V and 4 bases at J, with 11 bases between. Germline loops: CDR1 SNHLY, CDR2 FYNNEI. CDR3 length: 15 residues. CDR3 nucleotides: TGTGCCAGCAGTGAAGGGAAAGGGACAGGAAACACCATATATTTT. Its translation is CASSEGKGTGNTIYF.